This paragraph reports one TCR beta chain. The V and J ends lost 7 bases and 7 bases respectively, with 13 bases between them. The CDR3 spans 13 residues. TCRdb analysed the 5' RACE reads with MiXCR anew, one entry per CDR3 protein. The top ten hold approximately 8.5% of the sample, which has more than 50,000 distinct CDR3 sequences, approximately 13% seen once. The sample belongs to a study of early T cells in non-severe SARS-CoV-2 infection. The wider study: Chains were not paired, and sequencing was done on bulk RNA from unsorted whole blood.

The specimen was whole blood, collected at baseline. This receptor was obtained from an adult who was a healthcare worker with PCR-confirmed SARS-CoV-2 infection or an uninfected control (not recorded which). The chain recombines TRBV12-3 or TRBV12-4 with TRBJ2-2, with D possibly matching TRBD1 (5 bases). CDR3: CASTDDSDGELFF. CDR3 sequence (DNA): TGTGCCAGCACCGATGACAGCGACGGGGAGCTGTTTTTT.